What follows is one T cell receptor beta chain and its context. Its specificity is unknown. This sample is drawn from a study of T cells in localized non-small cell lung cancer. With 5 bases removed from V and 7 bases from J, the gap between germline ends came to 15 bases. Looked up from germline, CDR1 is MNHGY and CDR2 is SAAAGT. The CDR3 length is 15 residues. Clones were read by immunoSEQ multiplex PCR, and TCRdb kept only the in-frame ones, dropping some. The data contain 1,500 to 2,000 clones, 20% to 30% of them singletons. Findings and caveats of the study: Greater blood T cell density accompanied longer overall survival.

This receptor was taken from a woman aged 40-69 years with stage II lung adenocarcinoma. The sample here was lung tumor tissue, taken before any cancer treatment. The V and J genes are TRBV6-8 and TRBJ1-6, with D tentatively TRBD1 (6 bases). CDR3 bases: TGTGCCAGCAGTCAAGAATCGACAGGAAATTCACCCCTCCACTTT. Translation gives CASSQESTGNSPLHF.